Listed below are T cell receptor beta chains from one sample, sequenced in a study of T cells after yellow fever vaccination. TCRdb reprocessed the 5' RACE reads via MiXCR and lists one record per CDR3 protein. The sample lists around 300,000 distinct CDR3 sequences; 4.1% were seen once. Sequences were derived from PBMCs, sampled 5 days after the yellow fever booster vaccination. The receptors shown here come from a man younger than 35 who received the YFV17D yellow fever vaccine. Both conserved end residues are part of each CDR3. The order of the fields is V gene, D gene, J gene, clone size, CDR3 protein, CDR3 DNA. A D gene is named only where the DNA matches it firmly. Clone sizes are given selectively: once, few, many, or a class where the clone is expanded.

TRBV5-1	.	TRBJ2-5	many	CASSPIGRGGHETQYF	TGCGCCAGCAGCCCTATTGGTAGGGGGGGCCATGAGACCCAGTACTTC
TRBV4-2	.	TRBJ2-5	few	CASSQDERTRETQYF	TGTGCCAGCAGCCAAGATGAGCGGACACGGGAGACCCAGTACTTC
TRBV5-1	.	TRBJ2-5	many	CASSPPRAETQYF	TGCGCCAGCAGCCCGCCGAGGGCTGAGACCCAGTACTTC
TRBV6-5	.	TRBJ1-2	few	CASSYSRALGGYTF	TGTGCCAGCAGTTACTCGAGGGCCCTGGGAGGCTACACCTTC
TRBV5-1	.	TRBJ2-3	.	CASSLGTSETDTQYF	TGCGCCAGCAGCCTGGGGACTTCTGAGACAGATACGCAGTATTTT
TRBV7-6	.	TRBJ1-4	many	CASSSKPGPTNEKLFF	TGTGCCAGCAGCTCAAAACCGGGACCAACTAATGAAAAACTGTTTTTT
TRBV5-1	.	TRBJ2-3	many	CASSLFSDTQYF	TGCGCCAGCAGCTTGTTCTCAGATACGCAGTATTTT
TRBV28	TRBD1	TRBJ1-1	.	CASSPRQGGVNTEAFF	TGTGCCAGCAGTCCTAGACAGGGTGGGGTGAACACTGAAGCTTTCTTT
TRBV19	TRBD1	TRBJ1-1	.	CASRGQGRTEAFF	TGTGCCAGTAGGGGACAGGGGAGAACTGAAGCTTTCTTT
TRBV5-6	.	TRBJ1-6	.	CASSFRGTASPLHF	TGTGCCAGCAGCTTTAGGGGTACGGCGTCACCCCTCCACTTT
TRBV4-1	TRBD1	TRBJ1-5	.	CASTRTGDSNQPQHF	TGCGCCAGCACCAGGACAGGGGATAGCAATCAGCCCCAGCATTTT
TRBV7-8	.	TRBJ1-5	.	CASSLGQGMVQPQHF	TGTGCCAGCAGCTTAGGCCAGGGAATGGTTCAGCCCCAGCATTTT
TRBV5-1	TRBD2	TRBJ2-1	many	CASSFRDSGGDYNEQFF	TGCGCCAGCAGCTTTCGAGATTCGGGGGGGGACTACAATGAGCAGTTCTTC
TRBV20-1	.	TRBJ2-1	.	CSARAPWGSYNEQFF	TGCAGTGCTAGAGCCCCGTGGGGCTCCTACAATGAGCAGTTCTTC
TRBV4-3	.	TRBJ2-3	few	CASSQGPVLTDTQYF	TGCGCCAGCAGCCAAGGTCCCGTGCTCACAGATACGCAGTATTTT
TRBV4-3	.	TRBJ2-7	.	CASSQDREQGQYF	TGCGCCAGCAGCCAAGATAGGGAGCAGGGGCAGTACTTC
TRBV14	.	TRBJ1-5	few	CASSLRASGPQHF	TGTGCCAGCAGCCTCAGGGCCTCGGGGCCCCAGCATTTT
TRBV7-2	.	TRBJ1-4	.	CASSFQWNEKLFF	TGTGCCAGCAGCTTCCAGTGGAATGAAAAACTGTTTTTT
TRBV5-1	.	TRBJ2-7	.	CASRSTYEQYF	TGCGCCAGCAGGAGCACCTACGAGCAGTACTTC
TRBV4-2	.	TRBJ2-6	many	CASSQDESGGANVLTF	TGTGCCAGCAGCCAAGATGAATCCGGAGGGGCCAACGTCCTGACTTTC
TRBV5-6	.	TRBJ2-7	.	CASSPGRSYEQYF	TGTGCCAGCAGCCCGGGACGGTCGTACGAGCAGTACTTC
TRBV4-2	TRBD2	TRBJ2-1	.	CASSQVRGGRFQFF	TGTGCCAGCAGCCAAGTGCGGGGGGGCCGGTTCCAGTTCTTC
TRBV4-2	.	TRBJ1-6	.	CASSQDTGYNSPLHF	TGTGCCAGCAGCCAAGATACCGGCTATAATTCACCCCTCCACTTT
TRBV29-1	TRBD1	TRBJ2-7	many	CSVIDRGGTGGSYEQYF	TGCAGCGTTATTGATCGGGGCGGGACAGGGGGCTCCTACGAGCAGTACTTC
TRBV6-1	.	TRBJ2-1	.	CASRVGGQVNEQFF	TGTGCCAGCAGGGTTGGGGGGCAGGTAAATGAGCAGTTCTTC
TRBV12-3/TRBV12-4	TRBD2	TRBJ2-1	many	CASSFTSGGNEQFF	TGTGCCAGCAGTTTTACTAGCGGGGGCAATGAGCAGTTCTTC
TRBV20-1	TRBD1	TRBJ1-4	.	CSARGPDREEKLFF	TGCAGTGCTAGAGGTCCAGACAGGGAGGAAAAACTGTTTTTT
TRBV7-9	TRBD1	TRBJ1-2	.	CASSLWDRVSNGYTF	TGTGCCAGCAGCTTGTGGGACAGGGTTTCAAATGGCTACACCTTC
TRBV5-6	.	TRBJ2-2	few	CASSLEGRGLPLLRGTGELFF	TGTGCCAGCAGCTTGGAAGGTCGTGGACTACCCCTGTTAAGGGGCACCGGGGAGCTGTTTTTT
TRBV7-2	.	TRBJ1-5	.	CASSPRGAVQYQPQHF	TGTGCCAGCAGCCCAAGAGGAGCGGTTCAGTATCAGCCCCAGCATTTT
TRBV9	.	TRBJ2-3	.	CASSAQTDTQYF	TGTGCCAGCAGCGCCCAGACAGATACGCAGTATTTT
TRBV5-1	TRBD1	TRBJ1-2	many	CASSLEAGGDYGYTF	TGCGCCAGCAGCTTGGAAGCAGGGGGGGACTATGGCTACACCTTC
TRBV5-1	.	TRBJ2-2	few	CASSLGFSTGELFF	TGCGCCAGCAGCTTGGGGTTTAGCACCGGGGAGCTGTTTTTT
TRBV13	.	TRBJ1-6	.	CASSSTTSSYNSPLHF	TGTGCCAGCAGCTCTACCACGAGCTCCTATAATTCACCCCTCCACTTT
TRBV4-2	.	TRBJ2-2	many	CASSPRGVARGELFF	TGTGCCAGCAGCCCTCGCGGGGTAGCGAGAGGGGAGCTGTTTTTT
TRBV7-9	TRBD1	TRBJ2-1	many	CASSPVNRGRYNEQFF	TGTGCCAGCAGCCCCGTAAACAGGGGGCGGTACAATGAGCAGTTCTTC
TRBV6-2/TRBV6-3	.	TRBJ1-1	.	CASRAVSVNTEAFF	TGTGCCAGCAGAGCGGTGTCAGTGAACACTGAAGCTTTCTTT
TRBV4-3	.	TRBJ2-3	many	CASRLGGASTDTQYF	TGCGCCAGCAGACTGGGCGGGGCGAGTACAGATACGCAGTATTTT
TRBV7-2	TRBD1	TRBJ2-2	many	CASSLGTGFTGELFF	TGTGCCAGCAGCCTCGGGACAGGGTTCACCGGGGAGCTGTTTTTT
TRBV5-1	TRBD1	TRBJ2-1	.	CASSLRGPDRGNNEQFF	TGCGCCAGCAGCTTGAGGGGCCCGGACAGGGGTAATAATGAGCAGTTCTTC
TRBV7-9	TRBD1	TRBJ1-2	.	CASSPVRTGGNYGYTF	TGTGCCAGCAGCCCGGTGCGGACAGGGGGCAACTATGGCTACACCTTC
TRBV5-1	TRBD2	TRBJ2-7	many	CASSSTSGGANYEQYF	TGCGCCAGCAGCTCGACTAGCGGGGGGGCAAACTACGAGCAGTACTTC
TRBV7-2	.	TRBJ1-6	few	CASSLDGQTLPLHF	TGTGCCAGCAGCTTAGACGGACAGACTCTACCCCTCCACTTT
TRBV12-3/TRBV12-4	.	TRBJ2-5	few	CASERQFEETQYF	TGTGCCAGCGAGAGACAGTTCGAAGAGACCCAGTACTTC
TRBV29-1	TRBD2	TRBJ2-2	.	CSVAGLAGRNTGELFF	TGCAGCGTTGCTGGTCTAGCGGGGCGGAACACCGGGGAGCTGTTTTTT
TRBV5-1	TRBD2	TRBJ2-1	.	CASSLALTSGGRSYNEQFF	TGCGCCAGCAGCTTGGCCTTGACTAGCGGGGGGCGTTCCTACAATGAGCAGTTCTTC